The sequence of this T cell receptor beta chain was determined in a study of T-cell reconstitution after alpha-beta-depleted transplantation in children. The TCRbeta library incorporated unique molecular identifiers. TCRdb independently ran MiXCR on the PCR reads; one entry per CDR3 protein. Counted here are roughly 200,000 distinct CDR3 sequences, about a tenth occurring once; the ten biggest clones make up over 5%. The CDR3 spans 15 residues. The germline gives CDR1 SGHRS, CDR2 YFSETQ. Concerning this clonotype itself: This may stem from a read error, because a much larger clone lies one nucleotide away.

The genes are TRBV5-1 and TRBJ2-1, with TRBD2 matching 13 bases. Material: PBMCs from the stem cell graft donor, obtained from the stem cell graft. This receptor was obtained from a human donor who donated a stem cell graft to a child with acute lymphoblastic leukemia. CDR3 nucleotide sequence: TGCGCCAGCAGCTTCACTAGCGGGGGGGCCCCTGAGCAGATCTTC. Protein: CASSFTSGGAPEQIF.